The clone carrying this T cell receptor beta chain was observed many times. As yet, its antigen is unknown. The read comes to an end 3 residues before the CDR3 does, leaving the germline J gene to fill in the end. V lost 2 bases and J 5 bases, leaving 6 bases between the germline ends. CDR3 length: 12 amino acids. From germline, CDR1 is SNHLY and CDR2 FYNNEI. This record belongs to a study of T cell clonality in common variable immunodeficiency. Study-wide results and limits: Links between repertoire features and CVID complications were heterogeneity-limited. Fewer TCRbeta clones were shared among CVID subjects than controls. CVID subjects showed higher TCRbeta clonality than healthy controls.

Generated by immunoSEQ multiplex PCR, the TCRdb table keeps only in-frame clones and is missing some. Observed are around 45,000 clones, no singletons, with the top ten taking around 0.7%. V usage is TRBV2 and J usage is TRBJ1-2, with D possibly matching TRBD1 (6 bases). Sequenced material: peripheral blood mononuclear cells. This TCR was sampled from a person between 18 and 75 years old in good health. CDR3 protein: CASSEQGYGYTF. CDR3 DNA, as far as it was read: TGTGCCAGCAGTGAACAGGGGTATGGC.